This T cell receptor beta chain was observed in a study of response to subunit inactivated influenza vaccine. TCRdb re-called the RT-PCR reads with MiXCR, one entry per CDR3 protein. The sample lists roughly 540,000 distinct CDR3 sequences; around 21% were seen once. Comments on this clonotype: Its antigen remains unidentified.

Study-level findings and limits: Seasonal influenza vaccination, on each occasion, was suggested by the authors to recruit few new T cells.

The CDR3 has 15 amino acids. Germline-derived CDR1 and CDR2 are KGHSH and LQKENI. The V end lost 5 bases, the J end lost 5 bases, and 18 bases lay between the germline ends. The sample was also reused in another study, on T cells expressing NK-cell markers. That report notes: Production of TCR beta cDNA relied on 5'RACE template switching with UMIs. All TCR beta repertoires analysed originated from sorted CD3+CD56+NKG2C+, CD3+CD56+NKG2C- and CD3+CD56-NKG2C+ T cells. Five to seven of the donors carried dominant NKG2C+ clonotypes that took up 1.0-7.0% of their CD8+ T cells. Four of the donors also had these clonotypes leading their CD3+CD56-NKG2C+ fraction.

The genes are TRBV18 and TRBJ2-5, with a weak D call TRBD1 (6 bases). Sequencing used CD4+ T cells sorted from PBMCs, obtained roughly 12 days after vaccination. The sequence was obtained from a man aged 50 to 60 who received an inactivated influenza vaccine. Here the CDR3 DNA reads TGTGCCAGCTCAACCGGACAGCCCGGAGAGGAGACCCAGTACTTC. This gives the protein CASSTGQPGEETQYF.